Below, 26 T cell receptor beta chains from the same sample are listed, as sequenced in a study of T cells in Graves' hyperthyroidism and ophthalmopathy. TCR beta CDR3 sequences were amplified from RNA transcripts. During a first-round RT-PCR of the TCR CDR3, the HTBI primer set was used. TCRdb independently ran MiXCR on the multiplex PCR reads; one entry per CDR3 protein. This sample yields 75,000 to 100,000 distinct CDR3 sequences, of which 35% to 45% are seen a single time; roughly 10% belongs to the top ten. Specimen: peripheral blood or thyroid tissue (not recorded which). The receptors shown here come from a young woman with Graves' hyperthyroidism.

There are many counts of this clonotype. The chain links TRBV20-1 to TRBJ1-4; D is uncertain. The germline V gene has CDR1 DFQATT and CDR2 SNEGSKA (reference sequence). This CDR3 contains 13 residues. Trimming cost V 5 bases and J 7 bases, with 14 bases left between them. In DNA, the CDR3 is TGCAGTGCTTATCAGTGGGTCAGTGAAAAACTGTTTTTT. Its translation is CSAYQWVSEKLFF.

This clonotype was found many times. This chain joins TRBV2 and TRBJ1-1; possible D gene TRBD1, 5 bases. The CDR3 spans 15 residues. V was shortened by 6 bases and J by 5 bases, with 19 bases between the two germline ends. Germline assignment: CDR1 SNHLY and CDR2 FYNNEI. CDR3 nucleotides: TGTGCCAGCAGGACGGAAGGCGCTGGGGGGACTGAAGCTTTCTTT. Translation: CASRTEGAGGTEAFF.

The chain is built from TRBV10-3 and TRBJ1-1; 8 nucleotides align to TRBD1. Germline lookup yields CDR1 ENHRY and CDR2 SYGVKD. The CDR3 runs to 13 residues. V gave up 7 bases and J gave up 6 bases; unmatched junction bases: 7. CDR3 protein: CAINQGAGAEAFF. Here the CDR3 DNA reads TGTGCCATCAATCAGGGGGCAGGGGCTGAAGCTTTCTTT.

This clonotype was observed many times. The chain employs TRBV5-1 and TRBJ1-6; 8 bases agree with TRBD1. J lost 7 bases, V lost 0 bases, and 3 bases had no gene match. The CDR3 totals 15 residues. The germline V gene has CDR1 SGHRS and CDR2 YFSETQ. The chain's CDR3 is CASSLEDRGNSPLHF. CDR3 DNA sequence: TGCGCCAGCAGCTTGGAAGACAGGGGCAATTCACCCCTCCACTTT. Together with reference TRBV5-1 and TRBJ1-6, the CDR3 gives the full variable domain: KAGVTQTPRYLIKTRGQQVTLSCSPISGHRSVSWYQQTPGQGLQFLFEYFSETQRNKGNFPGRFSGRQFSNSRSEMNVSTLELGDSALYLCASSLEDRGNSPLHFGNGTRLTVT.

Many counts were recorded for this clonotype. Written as DNA, the CDR3 is TGTGCCAGCAGCCAAGGTAGAGCGGGAGAGACCCAGTACTTC. Translated: CASSQGRAGETQYF. This sequence joins TRBV14 and TRBJ2-5, with D perhaps matching TRBD2 (6 bases). CDR1 SGHDN and CDR2 FVKESK come from the germline V gene. The V end was cut by 1 base, the J end by 4 bases, with 10 bases between. The CDR3 is 14 amino acids.

In the case of this clonotype: A read error may be the cause here, since a much bigger clone is one base away. The V gene is TRBV2, the J gene TRBJ1-1, with D perhaps matching TRBD1 (6 bases). Trimming left V 8 bases short and J 3 bases short, with 28 bases between. The CDR3 loop spans 18 amino acids. Germline values: CDR1 SNHLY, CDR2 FYNNEI. CDR3 residues: CASSLEWGRRDWDTEAFF. DNA of the CDR3: TGTGCCAGCTCCCTCGAGTGGGGGCGCCGGGATTGGGACACTGAAGCTTTCTTT.

The rearrangement joins TRBV30 to TRBJ1-5; weak D call: TRBD1 (5 bases). V lost 4 bases, J lost 6 bases, and 13 bases lay in between. This CDR3 has 13 amino acids. Germline lookup yields CDR1 GTSNPN and CDR2 SVGIG (reference sequence). DNA of the CDR3: TGTGCCTGGAACAGCCCAGGGAGTCAGCCCCAGCATTTT. Its protein product is CAWNSPGSQPQHF.

This chain joins TRBV20-1 and TRBJ1-2; D possibly corresponds to TRBD1 (6 bases). CDR3 length: 15 amino acids. Trimming left V 5 bases short and J 4 bases short, with 20 bases between. In germline, CDR1 is DFQATT, CDR2 SNEGSKA (reference sequence). The chain's CDR3 is CSAPHPTGALYGYTF. The CDR3 DNA reads as TGCAGTGCTCCACACCCGACAGGTGCCCTCTATGGCTACACCTTC.

This clonotype was recorded at least ten times. The rearrangement uses TRBV10-3 and TRBJ1-5; TRBD1 aligns across 10 bases. J was trimmed by 5 bases and V by 2 bases; bases with no gene match: 9. CDR3 size: 17 residues. Germline CDR1 ENHRY, CDR2 SYGVKD. The CDR3 reads CAISETLTGQGYQPQHF. CDR3 DNA: TGTGCCATCAGTGAGACACTCACGGGACAGGGGTATCAGCCCCAGCATTTT.

This clonotype was counted a single time. Lacking the conserved final phenylalanine or tryptophan, this CDR3 likely reflects a read error. This chain uses TRBV20-1 with TRBJ2-5; TRBD2 agrees at 8 bases. This CDR3 spans 13 amino acids. J was trimmed by 5 bases and V by 3 bases; bases with no gene match: 5. Germline CDR1 DFQATT, CDR2 SNEGSKA (reference sequence). The CDR3 coding sequence is TGCAGTGCTAGGGCAGCGGGAGTTGAGACCCAGTACTCC. This codes for CSARAAGVETQYS.

The V and J genes are TRBV7-2 and TRBJ2-7, with 9 positions matching TRBD2. Germline CDR1 is SGHTA and CDR2 is FQGNSA. V was pared by 6 bases and J by 4 bases, with 4 bases of the junction left unmatched. This CDR3 contains 13 residues. The CDR3 DNA reads as TGTGCCAGCAGGTTGGGACTAGCTTACGAGCAGTACTTC. It specifies CASRLGLAYEQYF.

This clonotype occurred many times. The V gene is TRBV20-1, the J gene TRBJ2-7, with D uncertain. The CDR3 is made up of 12 amino acids. V was shortened by 6 bases and J by 2 bases, with 11 bases between the two germline ends. Germline assignment: CDR1 DFQATT and CDR2 SNEGSKA (reference sequence). CDR3 residues: CSAPGLTYEQYF. DNA for the CDR3: TGCAGTGCCCCGGGTCTCACCTACGAGCAGTACTTC.

The chain employs TRBV20-1 and TRBJ2-7, with 7 bases matching TRBD1. CDR1 is DFQATT, CDR2 SNEGSKA, per germline (reference sequence). The V gene end was trimmed by 0 bases and the J gene end by 2 bases; junction bases not matched to a gene: 7. This CDR3 has 15 amino acids. The CDR3 coding sequence is TGCAGTGCTAGAGAGCCGGGACAGAGACCCTACGAGCAGTACTTC. Amino acids: CSAREPGQRPYEQYF.

The rearrangement joins TRBV9 to TRBJ1-2, with 8 bases fitting TRBD1. V dropped 3 bases and J dropped 2; count of bases not matched to a gene: 6. This CDR3 comprises 15 residues. From germline, CDR1 is SGDLS and CDR2 YYNGEE. The CDR3 DNA reads as TGTGCCAGCAGCGCCACGGACAGGGTGAACTATGGCTACACCTTC. Encoded protein: CASSATDRVNYGYTF.

This chain uses TRBV13 with TRBJ1-5, with a weak D call TRBD1 (5 bases). V was pared by 5 bases and J by 5 bases, with 13 bases between. Germline CDR1 PRHDT, CDR2 FYEKMQ (reference sequence). The length of the CDR3 is 14 residues. The CDR3: CASSQRGGDQPQHF. CDR3 DNA: TGTGCCAGCAGCCAAAGGGGTGGGGATCAGCCCCAGCATTTT.

The V call is TRBV11-2, the J call TRBJ1-5, with TRBD1 matching over 7 bases. Germline V CDR1 and CDR2: SGHAT, FQNNGV. J gave up 4 bases and V 6 bases, and 9 bases lay outside the gene matches. The CDR3 spans 15 residues. CDR3 protein: CASSLGTAVNQPQHF. CDR3 nucleotide sequence: TGTGCCAGCAGTCTGGGGACAGCGGTTAATCAGCCCCAGCATTTT.

This clonotype was picked up many times. The V and J genes are TRBV10-2 and TRBJ2-7; no clear D. CDR1 and CDR2 (germline): WSHSY, SAAADI. V gave up 4 bases and J gave up 4 bases, with 14 bases separating them. The CDR3 loop spans 14 amino acids. Here the CDR3 DNA reads TGCGCCAGCAGTGTCGTTTATCATCCTTACGAGCAGTACTTC. Encoded protein: CASSVVYHPYEQYF.

This clonotype was observed a single time. Since a much larger clone is just one base distant, this may be a read error. The rearrangement joins TRBV5-6 to TRBJ1-1; D may be TRBD1 (6 bases). Germline loops: CDR1 SGHDT, CDR2 YYEEEE. The length of the CDR3 is 12 residues. CDR3 region: CTSSGDTFEAFF. The CDR3 DNA reads TGTACCAGCAGCGGGGACACCTTCGAAGCTTTCTTT.

This clonotype was detected ten times or more. CDR3: CASSGTGIDRTEAFF. CDR3 coding DNA: TGTGCCAGCAGTGGGACAGGCATAGACCGCACTGAAGCTTTCTTT. V and J are TRBV7-9 and TRBJ1-1, with 8 bases fitting TRBD1. V shed 6 bases and J 4 bases; nucleotides not matched to a gene: 10. CDR1 SEHNR and CDR2 FQNEAQ come from the germline V gene (reference sequence). This CDR3 is 15 amino acids long.

This clonotype was seen a few times. This CDR3 is CASSSLGGSAETQYF. CDR3 bases: TGTGCCAGCAGCTCCCTCGGCGGGAGTGCAGAGACCCAGTACTTC. The genes are TRBV2 and TRBJ2-5, with 7 nucleotides matching TRBD2. The CDR3 consists of 15 residues. Per the germline V gene, CDR1 is SNHLY and CDR2 is FYNNEI. The junction had 11 bases not matched to a gene; V was cut back by 6 bases and J by 4 bases.

This clonotype was recorded at least ten times. This chain links TRBV7-8 with TRBJ1-1; weak D call: TRBD1 (6 bases). The CDR3 consists of 18 residues. V lost 0 bases to trimming and J lost 7 bases, with 24 bases between them. CDR1 is SGHVS, CDR2 FQNEAQ, per germline. In DNA form, the CDR3 reads TGTGCCAGCAGCTTAGCGGTGGGGGTGGGGGGGGCCTCAGGTGAAGCTTTCTTT. Its protein is CASSLAVGVGGASGEAFF.

The sample holds many counts of this clonotype. The chain is built from TRBV27 and TRBJ2-2; D not resolved. This CDR3 has 15 residues. Germline CDR1 reads MNHEY; CDR2 reads SMNVEV (reference sequence). The V gene lost 8 bases and the J gene lost 4 bases, with 17 bases spanning the gap. CDR3 sequence: CASSRHLTGTGELFF. CDR3 coding DNA: TGTGCCAGCTCCCGACACCTCACGGGCACCGGGGAGCTGTTTTTT.

This clonotype has just a few counts. V and J are TRBV12-3 or TRBV12-4 and TRBJ1-6; 9 bases are a match to TRBD1. The CDR3 is made up of 15 amino acids. J lost 7 bases, V lost 6 bases, and 7 bases had no gene match. The CDR3 region is CASRMPGQGNSPLHF. CDR3 coding DNA: TGTGCCAGCAGGATGCCGGGACAGGGCAATTCACCCCTCCACTTT.

As concerns this clonotype: A single base separates this from a much larger clone, so it may be a read error. The chain combines TRBV20-1 with TRBJ2-3; D possibly matches TRBD1 or TRBD2 (6 bases each). V was pared by 0 bases and J by 10 bases, with 14 bases between. This CDR3 is 13 amino acids long. Germline V gene sequence: CDR1 DFQATT, CDR2 SNEGSKA (reference sequence). The CDR3 spells CSAREGGLVAQYF. The CDR3 nucleotides read TGCAGTGCTAGAGAGGGGGGCTTGGTAGCGCAGTATTTT.

The chain combines TRBV19 with TRBJ2-6; possible D gene TRBD1, 5 bases. V was trimmed by 1 base and J by 0 bases, leaving 10 bases between them. The germline V gene encodes CDR1 LNHDA and CDR2 SQIVND (reference sequence). The CDR3 has 17 residues. The CDR3 DNA is TGTGCCAGTAGTATAGGACAGCGCTTCTCTGGGGCCAACGTCCTGACTTTC. Translated: CASSIGQRFSGANVLTF.

This clonotype has a count of ten or more. V usage is TRBV4-2 and J usage is TRBJ2-7; D gene uncertain. The ends were cut back, 3 bases at V and 7 bases at J, with 10 bases in the middle. Germline CDR1 LGHNA, CDR2 YNFKEQ. The CDR3 totals 12 residues. DNA of the CDR3: TGTGCCAGCAGCCAGACGTCTACTGAGCAGTACTTC. Residues: CASSQTSTEQYF.